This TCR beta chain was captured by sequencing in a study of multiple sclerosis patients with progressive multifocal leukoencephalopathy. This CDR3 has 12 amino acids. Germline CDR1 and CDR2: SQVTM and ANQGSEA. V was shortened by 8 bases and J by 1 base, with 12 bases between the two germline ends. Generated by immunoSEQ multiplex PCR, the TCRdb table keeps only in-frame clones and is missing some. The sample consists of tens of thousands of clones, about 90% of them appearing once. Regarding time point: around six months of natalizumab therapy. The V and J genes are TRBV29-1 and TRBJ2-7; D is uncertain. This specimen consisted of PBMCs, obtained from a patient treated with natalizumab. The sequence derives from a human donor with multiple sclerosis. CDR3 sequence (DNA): TGCAGCTTCCTGGAAGGGTCCTACGAGCAGTACTTC. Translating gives CSFLEGSYEQYF.